Listed below are T cell receptor beta chains from one sample, sequenced in a study of shared clonotypes between healthy human individuals. Profiling relied on immunoSEQ multiplex PCR, and the TCRdb table lists in-frame clones only, not all of them. The data show roughly 2 million clones, 95% seen once. Specimen: naive CD4+ T cells sorted from blood. The receptors originated from a man aged 18 to 29 in good health. The CDR3 runs from the conserved cysteine through the conserved F or W. A D gene is named only where the DNA matches it firmly. Expanded clones get a size class; other rows say once, few or many, or leave the size out.

NA TRBJ2-5 NA TRBV5-4 CASSLGWQQNQETQYF TGTGCCAGCAGCTTAGGTTGGCAACAAAACCAAGAGACCCAGTACTTC
TRBD1 TRBJ1-2 NA TRBV4-1 CASSQVTGGWNPYGYTF TGCGCCAGCAGCCAAGTTACAGGGGGATGGAACCCATATGGCTACACCTTC
NA TRBJ1-5 NA TRBV18 CASSEYSNQPQHF TGTGCCAGCTCAGAATATAGCAATCAGCCCCAGCATTTT
NA TRBJ2-3 NA TRBV30 CAWSGQGPDTQYF TGTGCCTGGAGTGGGCAGGGGCCAGATACGCAGTATTTT
TRBD1 TRBJ1-4 NA TRBV10-1 CARNRPRDRGNEKLFF TGCGCCAGAAATCGACCCCGGGACAGGGGCAATGAAAAACTGTTTTTT
TRBD1 TRBJ1-1 NA TRBV6-6 CASSPTGNFEAFF TGTGCCAGCAGTCCGACAGGGAATTTTGAAGCTTTCTTT
TRBD1 TRBJ2-1 NA TRBV6-5 CASKTGFNEQFF TGTGCCAGCAAGACAGGGTTCAATGAGCAGTTCTTC
TRBD1 TRBJ2-1 NA TRBV29-1 CSVGRDRSSYNEQFF TGCAGCGTGGGCCGGGACAGGAGCTCCTACAATGAGCAGTTCTTC
NA TRBJ2-2 NA TRBV18 CASSPEGAGELFF TGTGCCAGCTCACCAGAAGGGGCCGGGGAGCTGTTTTTT
NA TRBJ1-6 NA TRBV7-2 CASSLVGSPLHF TGTGCCAGCAGCTTGGTCGGTTCACCCCTCCACTTT
NA TRBJ2-5 NA TRBV10-3 CAISAGSEETQYF TGTGCCATCAGTGCAGGGAGTGAGGAGACCCAGTACTTC
TRBD1 TRBJ1-1 NA TRBV12-5 CASGLVYTGGNTEAFF TGTGCTAGTGGTTTGGTTTATACAGGGGGGAACACTGAAGCTTTCTTT
NA TRBJ2-7 once TRBV15 CATSRDKGHPYEQYF TGTGCCACCAGCAGAGATAAGGGACACCCATACGAGCAGTACTTC
NA TRBJ1-3 NA TRBV28 CASSFRGAGNTIYF TGTGCCAGCAGTTTCCGGGGTGCTGGAAACACCATATATTTT
NA TRBJ2-7 NA TRBV6-1 CASSEALGGQYF TGTGCCAGCAGTGAAGCTTTAGGAGGGCAGTACTTC
TRBD2 TRBJ2-1 NA TRBV29-1 CSVEDQLAGGFEQFF TGCAGCGTTGAAGATCAGCTAGCGGGAGGTTTTGAGCAGTTCTTC
NA TRBJ1-2 NA TRBV5-5 CASSLASGTFGYTF TGTGCCAGCAGCTTGGCCTCTGGGACTTTTGGCTACACCTTC
NA TRBJ2-7 NA TRBV5-6 CASSLRALNSYEQYF TGTGCCAGCAGCTTGAGGGCACTAAACTCCTACGAGCAGTACTTC
NA TRBJ2-3 NA TRBV7-9 CASSLRGGRSLEDTQYF TGTGCCAGCAGCTTAAGGGGCGGACGGTCCCTCGAAGATACGCAGTATTTT
NA TRBJ1-4 NA TRBV2 CASKPLRGEEKLFF TGTGCCAGCAAGCCCTTGCGAGGGGAAGAAAAACTGTTTTTT
NA TRBJ1-2 NA TRBV29-1 CSVLAPMGREESSYGYTF TGCAGCGTTCTGGCCCCTATGGGCAGGGAAGAGTCCTCCTATGGCTACACCTTC
TRBD2 TRBJ2-2 NA TRBV7-9 CASSSRTSGERGGELFF TGTGCCAGCAGCTCCCGGACTAGCGGGGAGCGCGGCGGGGAGCTGTTTTTT
TRBD2 TRBJ2-3 NA TRBV6-6 CASSYGAGWGDTQYF TGTGCCAGCAGTTACGGAGCGGGGTGGGGAGATACGCAGTATTTT
NA TRBJ2-1 NA TRBV7-2 CASSLGLRPPPSHNEQFF TGTGCCAGCAGCTTAGGATTAAGGCCCCCACCCTCTCACAATGAGCAGTTCTTC
TRBD1 TRBJ2-7 NA TRBV6-6 CASSRDRAYEQYF TGTGCCAGCAGCAGGGACAGGGCCTACGAGCAGTACTTC
NA TRBJ1-1 NA TRBV2 CASSDPTWTDNTEAFF TGTGCCAGCAGTGACCCCACTTGGACAGACAACACTGAAGCTTTCTTT
TRBD2 TRBJ2-3 few TRBV11-2 CASSRGLAGPSDTQYF TGTGCCAGCAGCCGTGGACTAGCGGGTCCATCGGATACGCAGTATTTT
NA TRBJ1-6 NA TRBV21-1 CASNPRTPLHF TGTGCCAGCAACCCGCGGACACCCCTCCACTTT
NA TRBJ1-1 NA TRBV28 CASSLRFMLREAFF TGTGCCAGCAGTCTCCGCTTCATGTTACGTGAAGCTTTCTTT
TRBD1 TRBJ2-7 NA TRBV4-3 CASSQGIDRGGYEQYF TGCGCCAGCAGCCAAGGTATTGACAGGGGAGGCTACGAGCAGTACTTC